This TCR beta chain came from a study of blood T cell repertoires in COVID-19. Study-wide context: Samples of COVID-19 (acute and convalescent) were obtained from the United States, Italy and Spain. Nucleic acid was either cDNA or gDNA, and it came from T cells, B-cell-depleted T cells, or PBMCs.

Only in-frame clones appear in the TCRdb table, and some are missing; sequencing was by immunoSEQ multiplex PCR. Among 200,000 to 300,000 clones listed, approximately 90% were seen once. Clinical history reported by participants formed the basis on which cohorts were assigned. In Cohort 3, a recovered donor had either two negative PCRs, clearance, or symptom resolution. The TCR originated in a man aged 35-49 years who had recovered from COVID-19. The specimen sequenced was PBMCs or T cells enriched from blood (not recorded which).

The CDR3 DNA follows: TGCGCCAGCAGTCGGGACTCCAACACCGGGGAGCTGTTTTTT. Its translation: CASSRDSNTGELFF. The V and J genes are TRBV5-1 and TRBJ2-2; D perhaps matches TRBD2 (6 bases). V lost 5 bases to trimming and J lost 2 bases, with 10 bases between them. This CDR3 has 14 residues. CDR1 is SGHRS, CDR2 YFSETQ, per germline.